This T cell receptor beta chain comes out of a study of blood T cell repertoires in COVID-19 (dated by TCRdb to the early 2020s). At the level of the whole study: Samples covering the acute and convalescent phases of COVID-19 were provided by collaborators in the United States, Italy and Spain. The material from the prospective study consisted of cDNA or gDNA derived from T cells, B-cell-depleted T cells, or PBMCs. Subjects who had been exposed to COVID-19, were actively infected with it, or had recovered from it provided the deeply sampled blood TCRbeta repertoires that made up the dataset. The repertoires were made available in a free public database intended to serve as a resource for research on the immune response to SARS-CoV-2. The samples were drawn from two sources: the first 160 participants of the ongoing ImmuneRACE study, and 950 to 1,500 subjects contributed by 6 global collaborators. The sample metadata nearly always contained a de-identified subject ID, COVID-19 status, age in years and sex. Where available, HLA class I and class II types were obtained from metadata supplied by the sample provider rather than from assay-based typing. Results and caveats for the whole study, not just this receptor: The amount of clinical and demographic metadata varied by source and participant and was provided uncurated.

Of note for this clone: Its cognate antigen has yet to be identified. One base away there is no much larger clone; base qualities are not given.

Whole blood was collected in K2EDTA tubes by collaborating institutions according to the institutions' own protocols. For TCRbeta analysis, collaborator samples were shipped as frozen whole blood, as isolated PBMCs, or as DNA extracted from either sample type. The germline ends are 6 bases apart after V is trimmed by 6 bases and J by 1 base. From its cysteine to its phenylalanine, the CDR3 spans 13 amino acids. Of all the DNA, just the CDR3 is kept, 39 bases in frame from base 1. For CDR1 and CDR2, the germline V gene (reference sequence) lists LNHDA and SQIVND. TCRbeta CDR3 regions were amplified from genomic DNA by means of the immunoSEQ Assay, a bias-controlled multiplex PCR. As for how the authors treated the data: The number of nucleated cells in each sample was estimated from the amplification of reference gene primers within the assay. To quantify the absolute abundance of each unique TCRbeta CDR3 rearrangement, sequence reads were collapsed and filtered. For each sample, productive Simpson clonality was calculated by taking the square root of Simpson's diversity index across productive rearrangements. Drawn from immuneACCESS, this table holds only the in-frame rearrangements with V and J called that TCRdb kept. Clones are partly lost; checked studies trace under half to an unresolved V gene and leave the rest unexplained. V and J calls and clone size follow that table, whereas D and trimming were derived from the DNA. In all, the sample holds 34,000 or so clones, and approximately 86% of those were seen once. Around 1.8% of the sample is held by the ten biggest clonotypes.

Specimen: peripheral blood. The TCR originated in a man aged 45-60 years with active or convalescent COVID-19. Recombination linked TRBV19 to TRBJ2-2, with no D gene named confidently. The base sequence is TGTGCCAGTAGCCCCCAGAACACCGGGGAGCTGTTTTTT. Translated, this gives CASSPQNTGELFF.